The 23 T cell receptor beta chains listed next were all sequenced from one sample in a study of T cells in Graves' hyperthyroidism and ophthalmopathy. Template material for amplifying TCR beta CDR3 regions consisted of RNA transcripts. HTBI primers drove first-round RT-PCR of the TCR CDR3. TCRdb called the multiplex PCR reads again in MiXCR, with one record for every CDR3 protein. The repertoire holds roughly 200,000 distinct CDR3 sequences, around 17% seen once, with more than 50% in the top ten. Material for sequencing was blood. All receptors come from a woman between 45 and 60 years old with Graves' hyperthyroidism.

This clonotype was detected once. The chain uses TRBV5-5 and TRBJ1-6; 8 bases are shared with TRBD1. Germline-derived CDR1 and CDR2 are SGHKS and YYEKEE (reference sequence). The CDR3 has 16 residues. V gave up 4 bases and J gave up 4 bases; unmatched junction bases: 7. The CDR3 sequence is CASSTRTGRYNSPLHF. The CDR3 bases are TGTGCCAGCAGCACCCGGACAGGGAGATATAATTCACCCCTCCACTTT.

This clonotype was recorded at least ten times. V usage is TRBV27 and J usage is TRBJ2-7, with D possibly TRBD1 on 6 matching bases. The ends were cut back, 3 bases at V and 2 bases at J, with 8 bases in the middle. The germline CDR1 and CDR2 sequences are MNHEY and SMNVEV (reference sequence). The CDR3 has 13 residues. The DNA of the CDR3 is TGTGCCAGCAGTTTCAGGGGCACCTACGAGCAGTACTTC. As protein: CASSFRGTYEQYF.

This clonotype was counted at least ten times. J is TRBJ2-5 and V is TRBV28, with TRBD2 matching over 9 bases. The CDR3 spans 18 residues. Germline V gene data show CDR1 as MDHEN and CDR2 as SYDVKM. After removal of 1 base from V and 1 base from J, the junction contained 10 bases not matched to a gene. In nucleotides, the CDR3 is TGTGCCAGCAGTTTATCGGTCCGGGGTAGCGGGGGCCAAGAGACCCAGTACTTC. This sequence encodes CASSLSVRGSGGQETQYF.

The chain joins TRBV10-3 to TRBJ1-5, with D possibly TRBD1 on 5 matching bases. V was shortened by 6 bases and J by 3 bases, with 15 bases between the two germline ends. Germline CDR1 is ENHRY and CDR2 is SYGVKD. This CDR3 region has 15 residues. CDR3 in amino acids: CAISQGGVDNQPQHF. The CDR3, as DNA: TGTGCCATCAGCCAGGGAGGGGTGGACAATCAGCCCCAGCATTTT.

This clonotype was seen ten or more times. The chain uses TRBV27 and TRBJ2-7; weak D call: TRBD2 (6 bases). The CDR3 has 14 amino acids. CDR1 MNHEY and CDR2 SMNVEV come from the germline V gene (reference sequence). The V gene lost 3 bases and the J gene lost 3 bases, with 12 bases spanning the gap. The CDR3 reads CASSLGPGGYEQYF. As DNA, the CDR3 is TGTGCCAGCAGTTTGGGCCCCGGGGGCTACGAGCAGTACTTC.

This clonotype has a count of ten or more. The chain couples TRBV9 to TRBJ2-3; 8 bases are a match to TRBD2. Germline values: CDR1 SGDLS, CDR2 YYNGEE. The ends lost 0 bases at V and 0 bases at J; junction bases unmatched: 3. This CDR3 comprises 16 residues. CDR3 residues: CASSVGGGRSTDTQYF. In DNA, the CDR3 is TGTGCCAGCAGCGTAGGGGGCGGGAGGAGCACAGATACGCAGTATTTT.

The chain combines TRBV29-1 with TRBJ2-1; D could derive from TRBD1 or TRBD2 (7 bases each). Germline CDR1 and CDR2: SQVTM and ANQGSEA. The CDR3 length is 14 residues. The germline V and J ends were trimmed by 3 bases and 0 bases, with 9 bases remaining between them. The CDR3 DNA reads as TGCAGCGTTGACAGGGGGGGCTCCTACAATGAGCAGTTCTTC. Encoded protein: CSVDRGGSYNEQFF.

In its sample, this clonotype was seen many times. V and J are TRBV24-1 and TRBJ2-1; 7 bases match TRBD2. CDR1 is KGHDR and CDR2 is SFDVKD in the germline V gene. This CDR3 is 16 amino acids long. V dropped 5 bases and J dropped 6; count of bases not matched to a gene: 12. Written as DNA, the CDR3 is TGTGCCACCAGTGTCCCAAGGGCTAGCGGTACCAATGAGCAGTTCTTC. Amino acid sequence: CATSVPRASGTNEQFF.

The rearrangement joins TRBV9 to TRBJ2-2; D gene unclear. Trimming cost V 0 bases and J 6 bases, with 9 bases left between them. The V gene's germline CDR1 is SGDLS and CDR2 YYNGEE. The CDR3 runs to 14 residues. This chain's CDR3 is CASSVDLSAGELFF. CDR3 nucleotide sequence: TGTGCCAGCAGCGTAGACCTGTCAGCCGGGGAGCTGTTTTTT.

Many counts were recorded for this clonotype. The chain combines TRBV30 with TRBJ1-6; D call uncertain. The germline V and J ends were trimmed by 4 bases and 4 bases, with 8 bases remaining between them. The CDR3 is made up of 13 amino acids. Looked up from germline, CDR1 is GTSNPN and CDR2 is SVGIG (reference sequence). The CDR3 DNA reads TGTGCCTGGATGCCTCATTATAATTCACCCCTCCACTTT. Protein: CAWMPHYNSPLHF.

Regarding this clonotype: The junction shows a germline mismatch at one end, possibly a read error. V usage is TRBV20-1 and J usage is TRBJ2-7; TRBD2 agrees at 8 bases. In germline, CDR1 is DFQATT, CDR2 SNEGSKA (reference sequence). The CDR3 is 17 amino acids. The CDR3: CIARSLGGRTYSYEQYF. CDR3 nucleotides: TGCATTGCTAGAAGTTTGGGCGGGAGGACCTACTCCTACGAGCAGTACTTC.

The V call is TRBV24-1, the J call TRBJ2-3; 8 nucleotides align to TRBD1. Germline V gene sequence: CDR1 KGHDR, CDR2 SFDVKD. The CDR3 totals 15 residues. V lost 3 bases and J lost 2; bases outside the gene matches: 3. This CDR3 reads CATSDPRGLTDTQYF. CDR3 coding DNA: TGTGCCACCAGTGATCCCAGGGGGCTCACAGATACGCAGTATTTT.

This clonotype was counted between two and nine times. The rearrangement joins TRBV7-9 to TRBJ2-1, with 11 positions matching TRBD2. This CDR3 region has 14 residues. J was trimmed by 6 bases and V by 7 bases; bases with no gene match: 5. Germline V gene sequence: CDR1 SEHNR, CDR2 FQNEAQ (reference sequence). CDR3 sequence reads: CASNELAGVNEQFF. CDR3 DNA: TGTGCCAGCAACGAACTAGCGGGAGTCAATGAGCAGTTCTTC.

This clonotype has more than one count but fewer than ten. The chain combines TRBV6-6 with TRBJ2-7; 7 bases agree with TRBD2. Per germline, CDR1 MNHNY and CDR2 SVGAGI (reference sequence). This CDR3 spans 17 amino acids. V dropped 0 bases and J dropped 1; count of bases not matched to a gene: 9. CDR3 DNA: TGTGCCAGCAGTTACTCGGGAGGGAGCTTCCCATCCTACGAGCAGTACTTC. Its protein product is CASSYSGGSFPSYEQYF.

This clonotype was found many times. The CDR3 region is CASSQTGGGETQYF. In nucleotides, the CDR3 is TGTGCCAGCAGCCAGACAGGGGGGGGAGAGACCCAGTACTTC. The rearrangement links TRBV14 to TRBJ2-5; TRBD1 matches at 9 bases. Looked up from germline, CDR1 is SGHDN and CDR2 is FVKESK. V was pared by 3 bases and J by 4 bases, with 3 bases of the junction left unmatched. This CDR3 contains 14 residues.

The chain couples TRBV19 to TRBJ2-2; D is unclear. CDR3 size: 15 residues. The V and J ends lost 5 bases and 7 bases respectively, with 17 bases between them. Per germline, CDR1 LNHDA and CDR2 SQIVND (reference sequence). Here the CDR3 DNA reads TGTGCCAGTAGTTCTAAAAGGACGCAGGTCGGGGAGCTGTTTTTT. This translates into CASSSKRTQVGELFF.

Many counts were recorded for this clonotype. The CDR3 loop reads CASSVEVYSSYEQYF. CDR3 nucleotides: TGTGCCAGCAGTGTAGAGGTTTACTCCTCCTACGAGCAGTACTTC. The rearrangement uses TRBV7-2 and TRBJ2-7; D remains unclear. With 6 bases removed from V and 0 bases from J, the gap between germline ends came to 15 bases. From germline, CDR1 is SGHTA and CDR2 FQGNSA. The CDR3 is 15 amino acids.

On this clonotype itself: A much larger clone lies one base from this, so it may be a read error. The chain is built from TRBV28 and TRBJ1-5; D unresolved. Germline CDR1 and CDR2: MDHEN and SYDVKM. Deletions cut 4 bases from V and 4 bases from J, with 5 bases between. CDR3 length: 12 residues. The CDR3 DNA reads TGTGCCAGCAGTTGGATTAATCAGCCCCAGCATTTT. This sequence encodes CASSWINQPQHF.

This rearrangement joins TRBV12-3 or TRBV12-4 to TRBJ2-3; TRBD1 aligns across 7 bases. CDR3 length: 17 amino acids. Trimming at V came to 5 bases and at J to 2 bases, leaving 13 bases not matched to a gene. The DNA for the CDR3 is TGTGCCAGCAGTCGGGGTCCCGGGACAGCCCTCACAGATACGCAGTATTTT. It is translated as CASSRGPGTALTDTQYF.

This CDR3 is CASSFDRGPLPYEQYF. For the CDR3, the DNA is TGTGCCAGCAGCTTCGACAGGGGGCCCTTGCCCTACGAGCAGTACTTC. The chain links TRBV5-6 to TRBJ2-7; 10 positions match TRBD1. Germline V gene sequence: CDR1 SGHDT, CDR2 YYEEEE. Trimming removed 2 bases from V and 2 bases from J; junction bases left unmatched: 7. CDR3 length: 16 amino acids.

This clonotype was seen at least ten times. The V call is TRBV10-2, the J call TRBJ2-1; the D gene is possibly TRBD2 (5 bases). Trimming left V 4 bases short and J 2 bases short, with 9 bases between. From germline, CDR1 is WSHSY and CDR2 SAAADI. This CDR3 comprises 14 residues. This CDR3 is CASSVASTYNEQFF. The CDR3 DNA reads TGCGCCAGCAGTGTAGCGTCAACCTACAATGAGCAGTTCTTC.

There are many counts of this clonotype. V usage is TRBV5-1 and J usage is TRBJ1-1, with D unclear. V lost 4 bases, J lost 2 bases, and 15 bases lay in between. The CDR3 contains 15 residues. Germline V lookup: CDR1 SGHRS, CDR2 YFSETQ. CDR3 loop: CASSPLGNANTEAFF. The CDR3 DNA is TGCGCCAGCAGCCCACTTGGGAACGCTAACACTGAAGCTTTCTTT.

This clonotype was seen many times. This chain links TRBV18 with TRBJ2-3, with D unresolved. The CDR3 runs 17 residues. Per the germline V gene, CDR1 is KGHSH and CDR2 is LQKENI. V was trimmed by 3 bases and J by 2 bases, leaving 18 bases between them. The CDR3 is CASSPRLAGSNTDTQYF. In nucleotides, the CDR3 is TGTGCCAGCTCACCGCGCCTTGCCGGGTCGAACACAGATACGCAGTATTTT.